The 26 T cell receptor beta chains in this list originate from one sample, sequenced in a study of response to subunit inactivated influenza vaccine. Each CDR3 protein gets one entry after TCRdb re-called the RT-PCR reads with MiXCR. This sample has some 540,000 distinct CDR3 sequences; approximately 24% occur once, and the top ten carry 2.5% to 3%. This sample also appeared in a second study, on T cells expressing NK-cell markers. This second report adds: Making the TCR beta cDNA relied on 5'RACE template switching with UMIs.

Sequences were derived from CD4+ T cells sorted from PBMCs, sampled approximately 13 days after vaccination. These receptors were obtained from a man aged 50 to 60 who received an inactivated influenza vaccine.

The chain combines TRBV20-1 with TRBJ1-6, with TRBD1 as a possible D gene (5 bases). V lost 0 bases to trimming and J lost 8 bases, with 20 bases between them. This CDR3 is 17 amino acids long. CDR1 and CDR2 from the germline V gene are DFQATT and SNEGSKA (reference sequence). CDR3 residues: CSARDYSRAQGDSPLHF. CDR3 sequence (DNA): TGCAGTGCTAGAGATTATTCACGGGCCCAGGGAGATTCACCCCTCCACTTT.

In its sample, this clonotype was seen a few times. The genes are TRBV18 and TRBJ1-1; a possible D gene is TRBD1 (6 bases). Germline lookup yields CDR1 KGHSH and CDR2 LQKENI. The CDR3 runs 18 residues. Trimming removed 1 base from V and 0 bases from J, with 18 bases in between. The CDR3 nucleotides read TGTGCCAGCTCACCACTTGTATCAGGGGCCGTTATGAACACTGAAGCTTTCTTT. Translation: CASSPLVSGAVMNTEAFF.

This chain links TRBV30 with TRBJ1-2; the match to TRBD1 covers 8 bases. The CDR3 extends over 13 amino acids. Germline V CDR1 and CDR2: GTSNPN, SVGIG (reference sequence). The J segment lost 4 bases and the V segment lost 4 bases, leaving 5 bases of the junction unmatched. CDR3 DNA sequence: TGTGCCTGGACTCTAACAGGGGGCTATGGCTACACCTTC. This codes for CAWTLTGGYGYTF.

The rearrangement joins TRBV12-3 or TRBV12-4 to TRBJ2-7; TRBD2 is a possible D gene (5 bases). The CDR3 is 15 residues long. Trimming removed 3 bases from V and 1 base from J, with 13 bases in between. In nucleotides, the CDR3 is TGTGCCAGCAGTTTTAAGGCAGACTATTCCTACGAGCAGTACTTC. Translating it yields CASSFKADYSYEQYF.

At least ten counts were recorded for this clonotype. The genes are TRBV12-3 or TRBV12-4 and TRBJ1-2, with 10 bases lining up with TRBD1. This CDR3 is built from 14 residues. J gave up 8 bases and V 3 bases, and 6 bases lay outside the gene matches. Here the CDR3 reads CASSFFRDRGGYTF. The CDR3 DNA sequence: TGTGCCAGCAGTTTTTTTAGGGACAGGGGCGGCTACACCTTC.

This clonotype was found a few times. The rearrangement links TRBV10-3 to TRBJ2-3; D is possibly TRBD1 (6 bases). This CDR3 spans 16 amino acids. Germline V gives CDR1 ENHRY, CDR2 SYGVKD. Trimming removed 3 bases from V and 1 base from J, with 14 bases in between. CDR3 DNA sequence: TGTGCCATCAGTGAATATTTGGGGGCTGGCACAGATACGCAGTATTTT. Translation: CAISEYLGAGTDTQYF.

In its sample, this clonotype was seen once. This chain links TRBV30 with TRBJ2-7; 11 positions match TRBD1. Germline V gene data show CDR1 as GTSNPN and CDR2 as SVGIG (reference sequence). There are 16 residues in the CDR3. Trimming cost V 2 bases and J 5 bases; bases outside gene matches: 11. The CDR3 loop reads CAWSKPFWGQGDEQYF. DNA of the CDR3: TGTGCCTGGAGTAAGCCTTTCTGGGGACAGGGGGACGAGCAGTACTTC.

The rearrangement links TRBV20-1 to TRBJ2-3, with TRBD2 matching 12 bases. Germline values: CDR1 DFQATT, CDR2 SNEGSKA (reference sequence). The CDR3 is 15 amino acids. V lost 4 bases to trimming and J lost 1 base; unmatched junction nucleotides: 3. The CDR3: CSATRLAGGTDTQYF. As DNA, the CDR3 is TGCAGTGCTACCCGACTAGCGGGAGGCACAGATACGCAGTATTTT.

This chain connects TRBV5-1 to TRBJ2-5; D perhaps matches TRBD1 (7 bases). CDR1 SGHRS and CDR2 YFSETQ come from the germline V gene. CDR3 size: 14 residues. Trimming stripped 4 bases from V and 2 bases from J, with 12 bases between. The CDR3 bases are TGCGCCAGCAGCGGAGGGACAGAACAAGAGACCCAGTACTTC. Amino acids: CASSGGTEQETQYF.

This clonotype occurred a few times. The chain recombines TRBV12-3 or TRBV12-4 with TRBJ1-1; 7 nucleotides agree with TRBD1. This CDR3 is built from 16 residues. The trim removed 1 base at V and 1 base at J, leaving 6 bases unmatched. The CDR3 sequence: CASSLESWTGNTEAFF. In nucleotides, the CDR3 is TGTGCCAGCAGTTTAGAATCGTGGACAGGGAACACTGAAGCTTTCTTT.

This clonotype turned up a few times. In nucleotides, the CDR3 is TGCGCCAGTAGCGACAGGGAGGGTTTTAATGAGCAGTTCTTC. Translated: CASSDREGFNEQFF. This chain joins TRBV4-3 and TRBJ2-1; the D gene could be TRBD1 or TRBD2 (7 bases each). Looked up from germline, CDR1 is LGHNA and CDR2 is YSLEER. The CDR3 sequence is 14 residues long. V lost 9 bases and J 7 bases, leaving 19 bases between the germline ends.

This clonotype came up a few times. The gene calls are TRBV20-1 and TRBJ1-1; 7 bases fit TRBD1. V shed 3 bases, J shed 5 bases, and the junction held 9 bases outside the gene matches. The CDR3 is made up of 14 amino acids. CDR1 DFQATT and CDR2 SNEGSKA come from the germline V gene (reference sequence). CDR3 nucleotide sequence: TGCAGTGCTAGGAGTGACAGGGTTAGGACTGAAGCTTTCTTT. Translated, it gives CSARSDRVRTEAFF.

The chain is built from TRBV6-1 and TRBJ2-4; 10 bases fit TRBD2. CDR3 size: 16 residues. Germline V gives CDR1 MNHNS, CDR2 SASEGT. V gave up 8 bases and J gave up 1 base; unmatched junction bases: 8. Here the CDR3 DNA reads TGTGCCAGCCGACCCTATAGCGGGGGGGCCAAAAACATTCAGTACTTC. It translates to CASRPYSGGAKNIQYF.

Worth noting for this clonotype: This may come from a read error, since a much larger clone is one base off. The rearrangement uses TRBV4-1 and TRBJ1-2; D perhaps matches TRBD1 (6 bases). In germline, CDR1 is MGHRA, CDR2 YSYEKL. The CDR3 totals 14 residues. V dropped 0 bases and J dropped 4 bases, with 9 bases sitting between them. CDR3 sequence reads: CASSQDTGPYGYTF. CDR3 nucleotides: TGCGCCAGCAGCCAAGACACAGGGCCCTATGGCTACACCTTC.

This clonotype was detected only a few times. The chain has TRBV11-3 and TRBJ2-1, with 13 bases identical to TRBD2. J gave up 7 bases and V 4 bases, and 4 bases lay outside the gene matches. CDR1 and CDR2 (germline): SGHNT, YENEEA. The CDR3 is 15 residues long. The CDR3 protein is CASSSGLAGVNEQFF. The CDR3 bases are TGTGCCAGCAGCTCCGGACTAGCGGGAGTGAATGAGCAGTTCTTC.

The CDR3 sequence: CASSFRGGGETQYF. The CDR3 DNA reads TGTGCCAGCAGTTTCCGGGGGGGGGGAGAGACCCAGTACTTC. This chain uses TRBV12-3 or TRBV12-4 with TRBJ2-5, with TRBD2 matching 8 bases. This CDR3 is built from 14 residues. V lost 3 bases, J lost 4 bases, and 4 bases stayed unmatched.

Only a few counts were recorded for this clonotype. The rearrangement uses TRBV10-3 and TRBJ2-1; 12 bases line up with TRBD2. The CDR3 contains 14 residues. Germline trimming cut 9 bases from V and 1 base from J; bases unmatched to any gene: 1. CDR1 ENHRY and CDR2 SYGVKD come from the germline V gene. The CDR3 reads CAITSGRSYNEQFF. CDR3 in DNA: TGTGCCATAACTAGCGGGAGGTCCTACAATGAGCAGTTCTTC.

This clonotype was counted only a few times. V usage is TRBV5-1 and J usage is TRBJ2-7, with D perhaps matching TRBD1 (5 bases). Germline lookup yields CDR1 SGHRS and CDR2 YFSETQ. V was trimmed by 0 bases and J by 3 bases, leaving 10 bases between them. The CDR3 has 14 residues. For the CDR3, the DNA is TGCGCCAGCAGCTTGGATGGGGCATACTACGAGCAGTACTTC. Encoded protein: CASSLDGAYYEQYF.

This clonotype was seen ten or more times. This sequence joins TRBV5-1 and TRBJ1-5; TRBD1 matches 7 bases. Germline V gene data show CDR1 as SGHRS and CDR2 as YFSETQ. This CDR3 has 14 residues. Unmatched junction bases numbered 4, after V lost 4 bases and J lost 3 bases. DNA of the CDR3: TGCGCCAGCAGCCCTGGGACAGTCAATCAGCCCCAGCATTTT. Protein product: CASSPGTVNQPQHF.

There are a few counts of this clonotype. The rearrangement uses TRBV10-3 and TRBJ2-1; D is unclear. V lost 2 bases and J lost 7, with 12 bases in between. The CDR3 is 14 amino acids. Germline CDR1 reads ENHRY; CDR2 reads SYGVKD. CDR3 amino acids: CAISEGMDRNEQFF. In DNA form, the CDR3 reads TGTGCCATCAGTGAGGGAATGGATCGGAATGAGCAGTTCTTC.

This clonotype turned up a few times. The rearrangement uses TRBV28 and TRBJ2-7; D gene ambiguous. V was trimmed by 4 bases and J by 7 bases, leaving 14 bases between them. CDR3 length equals 13 residues. Germline CDR1 and CDR2: MDHEN and SYDVKM. As DNA, the CDR3 is TGTGCCAGCAGTTCCCCAGATTCCAAGGAGCAGTACTTC. Amino acids: CASSSPDSKEQYF.

The chain combines TRBV12-3 or TRBV12-4 with TRBJ2-2; D remains unclear. The V end was cut by 4 bases, the J end by 1 base, with 10 bases between. CDR3 length: 15 residues. The CDR3 nucleotides read TGTGCCAGCAGTTCCCCGCCAGAGAACACCGGGGAGCTGTTTTTT. Translation gives CASSSPPENTGELFF.

This clonotype has ten or more counts. The chain uses TRBV14 and TRBJ2-4; D is ambiguous. Germline CDR1 is SGHDN and CDR2 is FVKESK. The CDR3 is 15 amino acids. V dropped 2 bases and J dropped 0 bases, with 8 bases sitting between them. The CDR3 spells CASSQSGLAKNIQYF. Here the CDR3 DNA reads TGTGCCAGCAGCCAATCTGGGCTAGCCAAAAACATTCAGTACTTC.

This clonotype has ten or more counts. V and J are TRBV3-1 and TRBJ2-1; 9 bases align to TRBD2. V was clipped by 2 bases and J by 7 bases; unmatched bases: 12. Per the germline V gene, CDR1 is LGHDT and CDR2 is YNNKEL (reference sequence). This CDR3 spans 17 amino acids. The CDR3 DNA follows: TGTGCCAGCAGCCAACTTGGATCGGGACTAGCATCAAATGAGCAGTTCTTC. The encoded protein is CASSQLGSGLASNEQFF.

The chain employs TRBV20-1 and TRBJ2-7; the D gene could be TRBD1 or TRBD2 (5 bases each). CDR1 and CDR2 from the germline V gene are DFQATT and SNEGSKA (reference sequence). This CDR3 is built from 15 residues. Between the trimmed V and J ends, which lost 0 bases and 1 base, there was a span of 13 bases. The CDR3 loop reads CSARDLRGGSYEQYF. The CDR3 DNA reads as TGCAGTGCTAGAGATCTCCGTGGGGGTTCCTACGAGCAGTACTTC.

The table lists this clonotype with a few counts. This chain uses TRBV4-1 with TRBJ2-1, with a tentative D call TRBD2 (6 bases). Trimming cost V 0 bases and J 9 bases, with 12 bases left between them. Germline V gives CDR1 MGHRA, CDR2 YSYEKL. The CDR3 loop spans 14 amino acids. The CDR3 sequence is CASSQDRDSGEQFF. CDR3 coding DNA: TGCGCCAGCAGCCAAGATAGGGACTCGGGTGAGCAGTTCTTC.